This record concerns one T cell receptor beta chain sequence. Original processing methods: Reference gene primer amplification gave nucleated cell count estimates. Produced via immunoSEQ multiplex PCR; TCRdb's table is partial and in-frame only. V and J calls and clone size are as listed in that table; D and trimming were resolved from the DNA. The table lists 110,000 to 150,000 clones, roughly 80% of them singletons. This record comes from a study of blood T cell repertoires in COVID-19. Study background: The samples span acute and convalescent COVID-19 from the United States, Italy and Spain. From T cells, B-cell-depleted T cells, or PBMCs came the material, which was cDNA or gDNA.

V dropped 5 bases and J dropped 6 bases, with 16 bases sitting between them. Germline assignment: CDR1 SNHLY and CDR2 FYNNEI. CDR3 size: 15 residues. Sequencing was done on a sample of peripheral blood. The chain carries TRBV2 and TRBJ2-2, with D tentatively TRBD1 (6 bases). The clonotype originates from an elderly woman with acute or convalescent COVID-19. CDR3 loop: CASSPQGFGAGELFF. The DNA for the CDR3 is TGTGCCAGCAGTCCACAGGGCTTTGGCGCCGGGGAGCTGTTTTTT.